These T cell receptor beta chains were read from a single sample in a study of T cells after posttransplantation cyclophosphamide. The protocol was immunoSEQ multiplex PCR, while the TCRdb copy is restricted to in-frame clones and leaves out a portion. Of around 10,000 clones in the sample, more than 75% were seen once. The starting material was PBMCs, obtained after an allogeneic stem cell transplant with a calcineurin inhibitor and methotrexate. The receptor source for this set is a male patient aged 25-45 years who received an allogeneic stem cell transplant from an unrelated donor, was CMV-positive, and had no GVHD. Some T cells may originate from the graft donor. Both conserved end residues are part of each CDR3. D genes are given only for firm matches. Part of the rows lack a size; the others show once, few, many or a class for expanded clones.

TRBD2	TRBV4-3	TRBJ2-1	19	-	TGCGCCAGCAGCCAAGAGCCCCTCCGGAATCTAGCGGGAGTAAATGAGCAGTTCTTC	CASSQEPLRNLAGVNEQFF
-	TRBV30	TRBJ2-2	14	-	TGTGCCTGGAGCGCCGGGACTAACACCGGGGAGCTGTTTTTT	CAWSAGTNTGELFF
-	TRBV18	TRBJ1-5	13	few	TGTGCCAGCTCACCAGGGCGAAATCAGCCCCAGCATTTT	CASSPGRNQPQHF
TRBD2	TRBV11-3	TRBJ2-5	14	-	TGTGCCAGCAGGCCAATAGCGGGCGGGGAGACCCAGTACTTC	CASRPIAGGETQYF
-	TRBV19	TRBJ2-1	14	-	TGTGCCAGTAGTCCAAAAAGGAGGGGCGATGAGCAGTTCTTC	CASSPKRRGDEQFF
TRBD1	TRBV30	TRBJ1-5	14	-	TGTGCCTGGAGTGTGGGGACAGTCAATCAGCCCCAGCATTTT	CAWSVGTVNQPQHF
-	TRBV11-1	TRBJ2-1	16	-	TGTGCCAGCAGATCAGAGGCGGACTACGTAGACAATGAGCAGTTCTTC	CASRSEADYVDNEQFF
-	TRBV6-5	TRBJ2-3	13	-	TGTGCCAGCAGTTACTCGTGGGGCGATACGCAGTATTTT	CASSYSWGDTQYF
TRBD1	TRBV5-4	TRBJ1-6	15	-	TGTGCCAGCAGCTTATGGAAGGGGGCCGATTCACCCCTCCACTTT	CASSLWKGADSPLHF
-	TRBV11-2	TRBJ2-5	13	-	TGTGCCAGCAGCTTAGAGGTGACTAGGGTGCAGTACTTC	CASSLEVTRVQYF
TRBD1	TRBV7-2	TRBJ2-2	15	-	TGTGCCAGCAGCTCGCAGGGGGCGGGGACCGGGGAGCTGTTTTTT	CASSSQGAGTGELFF
TRBD2	TRBV2	TRBJ2-1	15	-	TGTGCCAGCAGAGCTAGCGGGAGCTCCTACAATGAGCAGTTCTTC	CASRASGSSYNEQFF
-	TRBV4-2	TRBJ2-7	13	-	TGTGCCAGCAGCCAAGGGGACAACTACGAGCAGTACTTC	CASSQGDNYEQYF
TRBD1	TRBV18	TRBJ2-5	15	once	TGTGCCAGCTCACCACCTAGTAACAGGGGTGAGACCCAGTACTTC	CASSPPSNRGETQYF
-	TRBV4-2	TRBJ1-2	13	few	TGTGCCAGCAGCTTGGAGGGTGACTATGGCTACACCTTC	CASSLEGDYGYTF
-	TRBV5-6	TRBJ2-7	16	few	TGTGCCAGCAGCTGGGGGTTAACAGGGAAAGTCTACGAGCAGTACTTC	CASSWGLTGKVYEQYF
-	TRBV7-6	TRBJ2-1	16	-	TGTGCCAGCAGCTTAGACGCGGAGGGCGCCTACAATGAGCAGTTCTTC	CASSLDAEGAYNEQFF
TRBD2	TRBV11-2	TRBJ2-1	17	once	TGTGCCAGCAGCGTAGCGGGAGGGCCGGTCCACTACAATGAGCAGTTCTTC	CASSVAGGPVHYNEQFF
TRBD1	TRBV5-1	TRBJ1-2	14	-	TGCGCCAGCAGCTTGGAAGGGACAGGGTATGGCTACACCTTC	CASSLEGTGYGYTF
-	TRBV18	TRBJ2-5	16	-	TGTGCCAGCTCACCACGGCTAGCCGGTCCCCAAGAGACCCAGTACTTC	CASSPRLAGPQETQYF
TRBD2	TRBV7-3	TRBJ2-1	20	-	TGTGCCAGCAGCTTAATTGGGACTAGCCTGAGTCCTTTAACTTACAATGAGCAGTTCTTC	CASSLIGTSLSPLTYNEQFF
TRBD2	TRBV11-3	TRBJ2-7	17	once	TGTGCCAGCAGCTCACTCGGGACTAGCGGGATCTACTACGAGCAGTACTTC	CASSSLGTSGIYYEQYF
TRBD2	TRBV11-3	TRBJ2-3	16	-	TGTGCCAGCAGCCCAGGGGTAGCGGGAGCCGGGGATACGCAGTATTTT	CASSPGVAGAGDTQYF
TRBD1	TRBV6-1	TRBJ1-2	14	-	TGTGCCAGCAGTGACAGGGGGCGCGGCTATGGCTACACCTTC	CASSDRGRGYGYTF
TRBD2	TRBV5-4	TRBJ2-3	15	medium-sized	TGTGCCAGCAGCAACGAGCGGGAGTCGTTGGATACGCAGTATTTT	CASSNERESLDTQYF
-	TRBV19	TRBJ2-3	14	once	TGTGCCAGTAGTATAGATGGCAGGACAGATACGCAGTATTTT	CASSIDGRTDTQYF
-	TRBV6-6	TRBJ1-4	16	-	TGTGCCAGCAGCTGGAACCACAGGCGTATAAATGAAAAACTGTTTTTT	CASSWNHRRINEKLFF
-	TRBV18	TRBJ2-3	17	-	TGTGCCAGCTCTTCGACTCCGGGACTCCCGAGCACAGATACGCAGTATTTT	CASSSTPGLPSTDTQYF
TRBD2	TRBV2	TRBJ2-1	14	-	TGTGCCAGCATGGGACTAGCGGGACTCAATGAGCAGTTCTTC	CASMGLAGLNEQFF
TRBD1	TRBV7-3	TRBJ1-1	15	-	TGTGCCAGCAGCCCTCAGACAGGGCCCTTCTTTATAGCTTTCTTT	CASSPQTGPFFIAFF
-	TRBV28	TRBJ2-4	13	-	TGTGCCAGCAGAAGGGGGATTGGAAACATTCAGTACTTC	CASRRGIGNIQYF
TRBD1	TRBV28	TRBJ1-2	14	-	TGTGCCACATCCCTCCCTGGAGGGGGCTTAGGCTACACCTTC	CATSLPGGGLGYTF
-	TRBV5-6	TRBJ2-1	14	once	TGTGCCAGCAGCCCGGGGGGCAGGTACAATGAGCAGTTCTTC	CASSPGGRYNEQFF
TRBD1	TRBV19	TRBJ2-4	15	-	TGTGCCAGTACGAAAACCGGGACAGTCGTAAACATTCAGTACTTC	CASTKTGTVVNIQYF
TRBD1	TRBV6-6	TRBJ2-1	15	-	TGTGCCAGCAGTTCGCCGGGACAGGGTGGGCATGAGCAGTTCTTC	CASSSPGQGGHEQFF
TRBD1	TRBV29-1	TRBJ1-1	13	-	TGCAGCGCAAGGACAGGGGGCGTCACTGAAGCTTTCTTT	CSARTGGVTEAFF
-	TRBV19	TRBJ2-7	13	-	TGTGCCAGTAGTAAATCACAGGGCTACGAGCAGTACTTC	CASSKSQGYEQYF
TRBD1	TRBV29-1	TRBJ1-1	15	once	TGCAGCGTTGAAGGGGGACAGGGGGCCGGCACTGAAGCTTTCTTT	CSVEGGQGAGTEAFF
-	TRBV2	TRBJ1-6	14	once	TGTGCCAGCAGTGAGACAGGACCTAATTCACCCCTCCACTTT	CASSETGPNSPLHF
-	TRBV25-1	TRBJ1-5	13	-	TGTGCCAGCATGGGGAGCGGCAATCAGCCCCAGCATTTT	CASMGSGNQPQHF
TRBD1	TRBV18	TRBJ1-5	15	-	TGTGCCAGCTCATCCGGACAGGGGAGTAATCAGCCCCAGCATTTT	CASSSGQGSNQPQHF
TRBD2	TRBV7-8	TRBJ2-2	17	-	TGTGCCAGCAGCACCTACCGGGAGGGCCGTTACACCGGGGAGCTGTTTTTT	CASSTYREGRYTGELFF
TRBD1	TRBV2	TRBJ2-3	15	-	TGTGCCAGCAGTGAAAGGACAGGGGACCCAGATACGCAGTATTTT	CASSERTGDPDTQYF
TRBD1	TRBV5-1	TRBJ2-5	14	-	TGCGCCAGCAGCGGGACAGGGGGACGGGAGACCCAGTACTTC	CASSGTGGRETQYF
TRBD1	TRBV27	TRBJ2-7	15	-	TGTGCCAGCAGTGCTACAGGGGGCACCCCCTACGAGCAGTACTTC	CASSATGGTPYEQYF